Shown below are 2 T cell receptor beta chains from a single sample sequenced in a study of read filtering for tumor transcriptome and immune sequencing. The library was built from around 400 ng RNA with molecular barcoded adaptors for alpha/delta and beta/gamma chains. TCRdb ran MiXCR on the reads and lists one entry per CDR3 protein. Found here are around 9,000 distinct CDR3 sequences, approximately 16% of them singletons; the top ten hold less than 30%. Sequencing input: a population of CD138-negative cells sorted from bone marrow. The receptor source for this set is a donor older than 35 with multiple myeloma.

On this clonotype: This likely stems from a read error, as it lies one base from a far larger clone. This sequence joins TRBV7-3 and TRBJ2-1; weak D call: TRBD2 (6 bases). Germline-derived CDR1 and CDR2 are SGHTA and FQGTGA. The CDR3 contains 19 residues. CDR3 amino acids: CASSPLTAEGRSSYNEQSF. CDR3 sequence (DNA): TGTGCCAGCAGCCCCCTCACGGCTGAGGGGAGGAGCTCCTACAATGAGCAGTCCTTC.

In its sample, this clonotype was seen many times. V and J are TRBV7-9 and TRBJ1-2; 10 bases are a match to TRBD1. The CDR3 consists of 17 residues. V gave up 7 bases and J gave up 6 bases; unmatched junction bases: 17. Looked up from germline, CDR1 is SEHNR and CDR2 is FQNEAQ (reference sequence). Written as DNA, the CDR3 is TGTGCCAGCACCTCCGGACCCGGGACAGGGGAGTCTGATGGCTACACCTTC. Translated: CASTSGPGTGESDGYTF.